The text below deals with one T cell receptor (beta chain). The junction shows a germline mismatch at one end, possibly a read error. Clones were sequenced by immunoSEQ multiplex PCR, and TCRdb holds only the in-frame ones, with some missing. The sample has 45,000 to 55,000 clones, approximately 87% seen once; the top ten hold over 4.5%. This sample stems from a study of blood T cell repertoires in COVID-19. The V gene's germline CDR1 is SEHNR and CDR2 FQNEAQ (reference sequence). The CDR3 covers 11 residues. Sequenced: peripheral blood. The sequence was obtained from a human donor in a cohort sampled during active COVID-19. The V call is TRBV7-9, the J call TRBJ1-4, with TRBD1 as a possible D gene (5 bases). Written as DNA, the CDR3 is TGTGCCAGCAGCTTAGGGGGGGACCTCTATTTT. Translated: CASSLGGDLYF.